This is a list of T cell receptor beta chains from one sample in a study of OX40 agonist ivuxolimab in advanced cancers. The protocol was immunoSEQ multiplex PCR, while the TCRdb copy is restricted to in-frame clones and leaves out a portion. The sample has about 80,000 clones, around 86% seen once; the top ten hold roughly 2%. The sequences come from CD4+ or CD8+ T cells sorted from blood, collected in a trial of the OX40 agonist ivuxolimab. The receptors were sampled from an adult with an advanced solid tumor such as melanoma, head and neck, liver or kidney cancer. Both conserved end residues are part of each CDR3.

v_call: TRBV6-6; j_call: TRBJ2-5; cdr3_aa: CASSLRTSGETQYF
v_call: TRBV7-6; j_call: TRBJ2-3; cdr3_aa: CASSPDGSPQYF
v_call: TRBV7-9; j_call: TRBJ1-2; cdr3_aa: CASSWGTITSGYTF
v_call: TRBV5-1; j_call: TRBJ1-5; cdr3_aa: CASSLGGGEGGQPQHF
v_call: TRBV7-9; j_call: TRBJ2-3; cdr3_aa: CASSLYGRGSTDTQYF
v_call: TRBV5-1; j_call: TRBJ2-3; cdr3_aa: CASSFRRGGTDTQYF
v_call: TRBV6-1; j_call: TRBJ1-5; cdr3_aa: CASSEGPIQPQHF
v_call: TRBV27; j_call: TRBJ2-3; cdr3_aa: CASSSLGLPPLTQYF
v_call: TRBV5-1; j_call: TRBJ1-5; cdr3_aa: CASSLMGGRNQPQHF
v_call: TRBV6-6; j_call: TRBJ2-1; cdr3_aa: CASSRSGGPYDEQFF
v_call: TRBV7-2; j_call: TRBJ2-3; cdr3_aa: CASSLGPPGGSDTQYF
v_call: TRBV14; j_call: TRBJ1-3; cdr3_aa: CASSRVAVGFSGNTIYF
v_call: TRBV30; j_call: TRBJ2-5; cdr3_aa: CAWSVKPRQGFQETQYF
v_call: TRBV5-1; j_call: TRBJ2-7; cdr3_aa: CASSLDSPGGYEQYF
v_call: TRBV29-1; j_call: TRBJ1-2; cdr3_aa: CSVTPGGSNYGYTF
v_call: TRBV19; j_call: TRBJ2-7; cdr3_aa: CASSIERGGLYEQYF
v_call: TRBV4-1; j_call: TRBJ1-6; cdr3_aa: CASSHILKLDAPLHF
v_call: TRBV7-2; j_call: TRBJ2-7; cdr3_aa: CASSLVASGGAKEQYF
v_call: TRBV29-1; j_call: TRBJ1-2; cdr3_aa: CSARQSTNYGYTF
v_call: TRBV7-6; j_call: TRBJ1-3; cdr3_aa: CASSLGAPSGNTIYF
v_call: TRBV18; j_call: TRBJ2-7; cdr3_aa: CASSPDRVGSEQYF
v_call: TRBV18; j_call: TRBJ2-1; cdr3_aa: CASSPPSAAASYNEQFF
v_call: TRBV7-5; j_call: TRBJ2-2; cdr3_aa: CVRTSGCVFASDTNTGELFF
v_call: TRBV7-9; j_call: TRBJ1-4; cdr3_aa: CASSSGRTNEKLFF
v_call: TRBV6-4; j_call: TRBJ2-7; cdr3_aa: CASLEESSYEQYF
v_call: TRBV29-1; j_call: TRBJ2-7; cdr3_aa: CSARPDGFYEQYF
v_call: TRBV18; j_call: TRBJ2-7; cdr3_aa: CASSTSGPPTYEQYF
v_call: TRBV6-1; j_call: TRBJ2-3; cdr3_aa: CASSEGLAGGTDTQYF
v_call: TRBV12-5; j_call: TRBJ1-1; cdr3_aa: CASGTGTGGAILNTEAFF
v_call: TRBV9; j_call: TRBJ2-5; cdr3_aa: CASSARGQGTWETQYF
v_call: TRBV14; j_call: TRBJ2-7; cdr3_aa: CASSQVSGGAYEQYF
v_call: TRBV19; j_call: TRBJ1-1; cdr3_aa: CASTPNSGSGEAFF
v_call: TRBV5-1; j_call: TRBJ2-3; cdr3_aa: CASSFNLASTDTQYF
v_call: TRBV2; j_call: TRBJ1-5; cdr3_aa: CASSDLGDQPQHF
v_call: TRBV5-4; j_call: TRBJ1-1; cdr3_aa: CASSLSPKGTEAFF